The clone carrying this TCR beta chain was recorded a few times. This CDR3 spans 18 amino acids. V lost 3 bases, J lost 1 base, and 21 bases lay in between. This sample was taken from a study of T-cell reconstitution after alpha-beta-depleted transplantation in children. Unique molecular identifiers were used in preparing the TCRbeta library. TCRdb recomputed calls from the PCR reads with MiXCR, one row per CDR3 protein. Of about 540,000 distinct CDR3 sequences in the sample, about a sixth were seen once. The sample was PBMCs from the stem cell graft donor, taken from the stem cell graft. This sequence joins TRBV12-3 or TRBV12-4 and TRBJ1-1; D perhaps matches TRBD1 (5 bases). The sequence was collected from a human donor who donated a stem cell graft to a child with acute lymphoblastic leukemia. CDR3 in amino acids: CASSFSWGSGLRNTEAFF. In DNA form, the CDR3 reads TGTGCCAGCAGTTTTAGTTGGGGATCGGGGCTACGGAACACTGAAGCTTTCTTT.